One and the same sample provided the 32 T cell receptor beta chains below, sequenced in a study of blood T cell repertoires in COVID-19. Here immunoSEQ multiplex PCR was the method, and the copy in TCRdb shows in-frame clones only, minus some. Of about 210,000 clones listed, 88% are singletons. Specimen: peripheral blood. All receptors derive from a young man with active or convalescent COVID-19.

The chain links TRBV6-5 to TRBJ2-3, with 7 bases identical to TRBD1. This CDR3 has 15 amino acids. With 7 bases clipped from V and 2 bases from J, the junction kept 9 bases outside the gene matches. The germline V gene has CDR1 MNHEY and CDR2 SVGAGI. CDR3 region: CASKSWGQNTDTQYF. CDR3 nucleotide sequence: TGTGCCAGCAAATCATGGGGACAGAACACAGATACGCAGTATTTT.

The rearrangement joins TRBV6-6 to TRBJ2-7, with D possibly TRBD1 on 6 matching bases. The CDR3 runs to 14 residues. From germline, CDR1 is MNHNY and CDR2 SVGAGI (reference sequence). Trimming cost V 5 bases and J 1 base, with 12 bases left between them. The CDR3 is CASSIPGVSYEQYF. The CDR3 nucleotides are TGTGCCAGCAGTATTCCAGGGGTTTCCTACGAGCAGTACTTC.

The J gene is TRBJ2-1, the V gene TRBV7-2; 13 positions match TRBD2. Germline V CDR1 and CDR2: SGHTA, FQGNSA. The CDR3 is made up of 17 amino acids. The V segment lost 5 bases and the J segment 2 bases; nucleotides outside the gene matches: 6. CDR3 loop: CASSRTSGRVPYNEQFF. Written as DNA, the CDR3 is TGTGCCAGCAGCCGGACTAGCGGGAGAGTCCCCTACAATGAGCAGTTCTTC.

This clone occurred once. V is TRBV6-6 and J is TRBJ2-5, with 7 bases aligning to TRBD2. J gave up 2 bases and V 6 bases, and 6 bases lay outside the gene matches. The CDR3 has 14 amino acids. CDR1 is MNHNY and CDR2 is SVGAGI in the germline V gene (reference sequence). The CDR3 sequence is CASRRGTAQETQYF. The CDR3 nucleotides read TGTGCCAGCAGGCGGGGGACGGCTCAAGAGACCCAGTACTTC.

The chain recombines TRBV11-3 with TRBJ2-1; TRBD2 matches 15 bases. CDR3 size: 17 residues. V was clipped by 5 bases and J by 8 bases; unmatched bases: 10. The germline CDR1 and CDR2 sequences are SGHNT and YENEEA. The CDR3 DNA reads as TGTGCCAGCAGCCGCGGGACTAGCGGGAGGACCGAGGATGAGCAGTTCTTC. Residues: CASSRGTSGRTEDEQFF.

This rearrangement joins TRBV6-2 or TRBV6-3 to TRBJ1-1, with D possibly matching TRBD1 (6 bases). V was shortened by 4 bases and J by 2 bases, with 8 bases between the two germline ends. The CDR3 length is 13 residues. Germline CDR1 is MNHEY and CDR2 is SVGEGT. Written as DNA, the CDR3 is TGTGCCAGCAGTTGGACAGTTAACACTGAAGCTTTCTTT. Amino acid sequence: CASSWTVNTEAFF.

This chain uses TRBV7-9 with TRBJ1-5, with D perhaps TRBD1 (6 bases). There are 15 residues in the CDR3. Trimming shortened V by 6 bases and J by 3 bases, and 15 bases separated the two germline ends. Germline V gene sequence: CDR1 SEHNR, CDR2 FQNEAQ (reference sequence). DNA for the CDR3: TGTGCCAGCAGTCCTGGGGGGGCCATCAATCAGCCCCAGCATTTT. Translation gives CASSPGGAINQPQHF.

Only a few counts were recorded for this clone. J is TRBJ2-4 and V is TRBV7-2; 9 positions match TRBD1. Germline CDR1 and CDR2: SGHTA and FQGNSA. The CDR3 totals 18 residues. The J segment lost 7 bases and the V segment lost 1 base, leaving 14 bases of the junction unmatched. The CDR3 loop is CASSLVGFGTGSGNIQYF. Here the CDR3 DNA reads TGTGCCAGCAGCTTAGTGGGGTTCGGGACAGGGTCTGGGAACATTCAGTACTTC.

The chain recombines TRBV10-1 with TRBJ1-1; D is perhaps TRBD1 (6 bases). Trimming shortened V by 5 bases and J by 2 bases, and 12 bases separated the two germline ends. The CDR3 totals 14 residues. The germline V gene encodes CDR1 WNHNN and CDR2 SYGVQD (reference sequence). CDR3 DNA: TGCGCCAGCAGTTTGGGACAAAAAAACACTGAAGCTTTCTTT. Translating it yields CASSLGQKNTEAFF.

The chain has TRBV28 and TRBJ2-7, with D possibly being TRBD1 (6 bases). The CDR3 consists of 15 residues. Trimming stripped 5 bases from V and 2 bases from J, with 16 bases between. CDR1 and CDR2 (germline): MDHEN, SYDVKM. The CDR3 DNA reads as TGTGCCAGCAGTCCCCCCCCGAAGGGGGCCTACGAGCAGTACTTC. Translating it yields CASSPPPKGAYEQYF.

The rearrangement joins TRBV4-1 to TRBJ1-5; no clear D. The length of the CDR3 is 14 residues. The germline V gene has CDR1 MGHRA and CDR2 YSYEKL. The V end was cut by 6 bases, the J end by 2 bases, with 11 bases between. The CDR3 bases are TGCGCCAGCAGTCCCGACACACGCAATCAGCCCCAGCATTTT. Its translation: CASSPDTRNQPQHF.

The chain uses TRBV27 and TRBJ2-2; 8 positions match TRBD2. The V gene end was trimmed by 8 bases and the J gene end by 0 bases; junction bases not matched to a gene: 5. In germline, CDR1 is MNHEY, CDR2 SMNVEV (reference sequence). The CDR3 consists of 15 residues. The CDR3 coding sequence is TGTGCCAGCGGCCCGGGACTAGCGAACACCGGGGAGCTGTTTTTT. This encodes CASGPGLANTGELFF.

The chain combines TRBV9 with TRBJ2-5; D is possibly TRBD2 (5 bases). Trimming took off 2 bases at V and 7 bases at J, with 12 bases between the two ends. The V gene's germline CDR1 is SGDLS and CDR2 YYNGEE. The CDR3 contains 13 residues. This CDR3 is CASSVRGGGTQYF. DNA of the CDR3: TGTGCCAGCAGCGTCCGGGGTGGTGGGACCCAGTACTTC. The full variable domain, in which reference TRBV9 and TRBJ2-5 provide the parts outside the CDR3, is DSGVTQTPKHLITATGQRVTLRCSPRSGDLSVYWYQQSLDQGLQFLIQYYNGEERAKGNILERFSAQQFPDLHSELNLSSLELGDSALYFCASSVRGGGTQYFGPGTRLLVL.

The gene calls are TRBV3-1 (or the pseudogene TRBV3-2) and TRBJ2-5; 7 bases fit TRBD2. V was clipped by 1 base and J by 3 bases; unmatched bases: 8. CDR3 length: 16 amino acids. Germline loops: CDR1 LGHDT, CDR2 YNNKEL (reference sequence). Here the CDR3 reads CASSQGGGSMKETQYF. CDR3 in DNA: TGTGCCAGCAGCCAAGGTGGCGGGAGTATGAAAGAGACCCAGTACTTC.

The DNA of the CDR3 is TGTGCCAGTAGTATAGCTCAAGCCGGGGATGGCTACACCTTC. Protein: CASSIAQAGDGYTF. The rearrangement links TRBV19 to TRBJ1-2; no definite D call. The CDR3 runs 14 residues. Germline CDR1 and CDR2: LNHDA and SQIVND (reference sequence). V gave up 1 base and J gave up 6 bases, with 12 bases separating them.

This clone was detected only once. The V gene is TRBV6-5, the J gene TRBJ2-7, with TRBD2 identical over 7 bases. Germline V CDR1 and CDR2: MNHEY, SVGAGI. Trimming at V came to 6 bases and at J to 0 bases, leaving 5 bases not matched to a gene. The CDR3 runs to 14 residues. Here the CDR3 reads CASRSAGSSYEQYF. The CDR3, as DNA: TGTGCCAGCAGGTCAGCGGGAAGCTCCTACGAGCAGTACTTC.

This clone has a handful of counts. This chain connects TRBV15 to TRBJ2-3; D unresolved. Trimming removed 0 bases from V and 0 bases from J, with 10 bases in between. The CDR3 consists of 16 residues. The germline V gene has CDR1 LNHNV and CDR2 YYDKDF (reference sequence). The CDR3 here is CATSRDRDISTDTQYF. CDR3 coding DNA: TGTGCCACCAGCAGAGATCGAGACATCAGCACAGATACGCAGTATTTT.

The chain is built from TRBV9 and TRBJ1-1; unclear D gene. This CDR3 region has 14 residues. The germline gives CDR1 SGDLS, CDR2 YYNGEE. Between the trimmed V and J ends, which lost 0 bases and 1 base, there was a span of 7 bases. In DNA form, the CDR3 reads TGTGCCAGCAGCGTAGGAAACAGGAACACTGAAGCTTTCTTT. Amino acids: CASSVGNRNTEAFF.

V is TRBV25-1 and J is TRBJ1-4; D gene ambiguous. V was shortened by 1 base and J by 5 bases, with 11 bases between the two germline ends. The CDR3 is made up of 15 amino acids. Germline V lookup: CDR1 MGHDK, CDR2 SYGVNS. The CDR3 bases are TGTGCCAGCAGTGAATCTGTAGTGAAGAATGAAAAACTGTTTTTT. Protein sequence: CASSESVVKNEKLFF. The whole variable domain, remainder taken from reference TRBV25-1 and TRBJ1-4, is EADIYQTPRYLVIGTGKKITLECSQTMGHDKMYWYQQDPGMELHLIHYSYGVNSTEKGDLSSESTVSRIRTEHFPLTLESARPSHTSQYLCASSESVVKNEKLFFGSGTQLSVL.

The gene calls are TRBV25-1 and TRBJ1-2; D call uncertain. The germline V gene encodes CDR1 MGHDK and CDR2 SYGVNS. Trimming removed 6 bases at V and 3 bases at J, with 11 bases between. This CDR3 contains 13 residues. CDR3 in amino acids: CASRSPIDYGYTF. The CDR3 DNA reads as TGTGCCAGCAGAAGCCCGATTGACTATGGCTACACCTTC.

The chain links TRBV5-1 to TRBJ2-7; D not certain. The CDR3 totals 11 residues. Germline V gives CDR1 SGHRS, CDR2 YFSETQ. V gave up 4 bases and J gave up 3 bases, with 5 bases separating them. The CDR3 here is CASSVDYEQYF. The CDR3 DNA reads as TGCGCCAGCAGCGTAGACTACGAGCAGTACTTC.

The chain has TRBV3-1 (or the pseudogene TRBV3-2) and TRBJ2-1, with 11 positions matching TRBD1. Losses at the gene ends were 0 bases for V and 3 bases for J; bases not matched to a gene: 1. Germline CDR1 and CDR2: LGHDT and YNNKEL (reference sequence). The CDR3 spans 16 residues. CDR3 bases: TGTGCCAGCAGCCAAGACGGGACAGGGGGCTACAATGAGCAGTTCTTC. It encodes CASSQDGTGGYNEQFF.

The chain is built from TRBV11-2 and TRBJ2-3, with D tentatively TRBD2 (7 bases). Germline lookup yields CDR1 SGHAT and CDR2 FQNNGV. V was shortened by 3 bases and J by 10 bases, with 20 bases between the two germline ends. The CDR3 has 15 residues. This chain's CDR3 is CASSFREGVFDAQYF. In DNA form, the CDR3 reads TGTGCCAGCAGCTTTAGGGAGGGGGTTTTTGATGCGCAGTATTTT.

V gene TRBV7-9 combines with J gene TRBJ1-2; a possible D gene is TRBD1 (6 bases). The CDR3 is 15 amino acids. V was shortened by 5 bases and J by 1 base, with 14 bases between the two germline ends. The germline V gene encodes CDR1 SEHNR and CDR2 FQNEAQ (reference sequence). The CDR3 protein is CASSEGQLLNYGYTF. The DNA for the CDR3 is TGTGCCAGCAGCGAAGGACAGCTACTTAACTATGGCTACACCTTC.

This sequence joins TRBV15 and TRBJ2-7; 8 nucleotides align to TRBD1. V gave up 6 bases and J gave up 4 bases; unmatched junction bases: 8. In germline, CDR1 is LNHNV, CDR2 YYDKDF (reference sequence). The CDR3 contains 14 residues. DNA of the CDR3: TGTGCCACCAGTCCCGGGACAGGAGGATACGAGCAGTACTTC. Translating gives CATSPGTGGYEQYF.

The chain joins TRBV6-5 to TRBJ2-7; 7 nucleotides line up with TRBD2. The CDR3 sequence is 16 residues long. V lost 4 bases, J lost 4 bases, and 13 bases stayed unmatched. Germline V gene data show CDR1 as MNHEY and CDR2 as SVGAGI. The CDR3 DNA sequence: TGTGCCAGCAGTTCGTTACTAGCGACTTTCTCATACGAGCAGTACTTC. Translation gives CASSSLLATFSYEQYF.

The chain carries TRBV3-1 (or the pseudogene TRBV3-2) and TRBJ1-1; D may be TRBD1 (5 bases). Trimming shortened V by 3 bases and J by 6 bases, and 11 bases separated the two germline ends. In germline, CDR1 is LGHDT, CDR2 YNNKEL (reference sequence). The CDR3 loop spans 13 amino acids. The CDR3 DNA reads TGTGCCAGCAGCCAGGAAACAGGATCTGAAGCTTTCTTT. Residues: CASSQETGSEAFF.

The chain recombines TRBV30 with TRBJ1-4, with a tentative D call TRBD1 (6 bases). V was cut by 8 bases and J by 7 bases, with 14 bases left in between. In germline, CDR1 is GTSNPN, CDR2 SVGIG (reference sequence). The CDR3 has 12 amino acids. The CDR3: CAGDKGSEKLFF. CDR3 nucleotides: TGTGCCGGGGACAAAGGGAGTGAAAAACTGTTTTTT.

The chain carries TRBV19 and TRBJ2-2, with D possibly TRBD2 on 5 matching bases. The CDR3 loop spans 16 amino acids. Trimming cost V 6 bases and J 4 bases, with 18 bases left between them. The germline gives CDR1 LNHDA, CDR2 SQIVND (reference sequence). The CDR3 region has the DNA TGTGCCAGTAGCCGAGGGTACGGATCGTCCACCGGGGAGCTGTTTTTT. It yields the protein CASSRGYGSSTGELFF.

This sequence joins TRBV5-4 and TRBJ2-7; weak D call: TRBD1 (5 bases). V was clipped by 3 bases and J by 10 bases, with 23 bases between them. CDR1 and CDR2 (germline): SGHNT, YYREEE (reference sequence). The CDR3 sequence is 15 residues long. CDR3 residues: CASSYPTAPKVEQYF. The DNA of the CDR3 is TGTGCCAGCAGCTATCCGACAGCGCCTAAGGTGGAACAGTACTTC. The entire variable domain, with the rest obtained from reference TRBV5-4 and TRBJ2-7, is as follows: ETGVTQSPTHLIKTRGQQVTLRCSSQSGHNTVSWYQQALGQGPQFIFQYYREEENGRGNFPPRFSGLQFPNYSSELNVNALELDDSALYLCASSYPTAPKVEQYFGPGTRLTVT.

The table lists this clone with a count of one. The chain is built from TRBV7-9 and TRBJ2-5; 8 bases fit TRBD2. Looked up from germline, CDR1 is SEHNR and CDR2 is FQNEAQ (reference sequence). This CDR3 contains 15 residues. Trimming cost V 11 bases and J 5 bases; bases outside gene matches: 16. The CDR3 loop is CAGQRREDFGETQYF. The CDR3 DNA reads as TGTGCCGGACAAAGGCGGGAGGACTTCGGGGAGACCCAGTACTTC.

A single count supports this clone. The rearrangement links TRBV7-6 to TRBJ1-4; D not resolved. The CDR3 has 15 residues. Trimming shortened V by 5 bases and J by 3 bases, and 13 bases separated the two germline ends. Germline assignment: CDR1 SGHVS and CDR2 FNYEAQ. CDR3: CASSLSRLANEKLFF. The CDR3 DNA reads TGTGCCAGCAGCCTATCCAGACTGGCTAATGAAAAACTGTTTTTT.